What follows describes a single TCR beta chain. These data are taken from a study of T cell changes during pregnancy in multiple sclerosis. The length of the CDR3 is 16 residues. CDR1 and CDR2 (germline): SGHRS, YFSETQ. With 1 base clipped from V and 8 bases from J, the junction kept 4 bases outside the gene matches. The assay was immunoSEQ multiplex PCR, and TCRdb's table has in-frame clones only and misses some. The repertoire holds 25,000 to 30,000 clones, with 85% to 90% as singletons. This clonotype was obtained from a female donor with multiple sclerosis, enrolled in a pregnancy study. The sample here was CD4+ T cells from peripheral blood mononuclear cells, taken in the second trimester of pregnancy. The chain recombines TRBV5-1 with TRBJ2-4; 15 nucleotides align to TRBD2. The CDR3 reads CASSLWTSGGADIQYF. The CDR3 nucleotides read TGCGCCAGCAGCTTGTGGACTAGCGGGGGGGCGGACATTCAGTACTTC.